These T cell receptor beta chains were read from a single sample in a study of cytomegalovirus exposure and HLA in healthy donors. The assay was immunoSEQ multiplex PCR, and TCRdb's table has in-frame clones only and misses some. The data show over 85,000 clones, around 80% seen once. Material for sequencing was PBMCs. These receptor sequences come from a woman in her sixties in good health and CMV-seropositive. CDR3s include the opening cysteine and the closing phenylalanine or tryptophan. The order of the fields is V gene, CDR3 protein.

>TRBV10-3
CAISDRGDYGYTF
>TRBV21-1
CASSIRDGRYSNQPQHF
>TRBV18
CASSPRTDGTEAFF
>TRBV10-3
CAISEPRRDNQPQHF
>TRBV9
CASSVSRYSITGELFF
>TRBV7-6
CASSLVVGEGIGEQYF
>TRBV5-4
CASSLATGSSYNEQFF
>TRBV6-6
CASIPSGSNEQFF
>TRBV29-1
CSVVWQNYEQYF
>TRBV6-5
CASSPAGTSGSGQYF
>TRBV15
CATSRDLTEAFF
>TRBV7-2
CASSSQGGEQYF
>TRBV7-9
CASSLRGDRDVYF
>TRBV18
CASSAQGASYEQYF
>TRBV5-3
CARSSDSYEQYF
>TRBV7-9
CASTLRDRGYEQYF
>TRBV6-1
CASRVDSRDTQYF
>TRBV27
CASSLSRGDNEQFF
>TRBV28
CASSQDRDPSGNTIYF
>TRBV5-5
CASSLEGLAGSVGNEQFF